The 23 T cell receptor beta chains in this list originate from one sample, sequenced in a study of T cell changes during pregnancy in multiple sclerosis. The data were produced by immunoSEQ multiplex PCR, yet TCRdb's version contains in-frame clones alone and is incomplete. The table has about 94,000 clones, around 94% seen once. The specimen was peripheral blood, collected in the third trimester of pregnancy. The source of these receptors is a female donor with multiple sclerosis, enrolled in a pregnancy study.

This rearrangement joins TRBV5-1 to TRBJ1-4, with a tentative D call TRBD1 (6 bases). From germline, CDR1 is SGHRS and CDR2 YFSETQ. V lost 0 bases, J lost 5 bases, and 11 bases lay in between. The CDR3 is 15 residues long. The CDR3 DNA sequence: TGCGCCAGCAGCTTGGAGGGGGGGGTCAATGAAAAACTGTTTTTT. Translating gives CASSLEGGVNEKLFF.

This clone has just one count. The chain joins TRBV29-1 to TRBJ2-1; D is perhaps TRBD2 (6 bases). Between the trimmed V and J ends, which lost 3 bases and 9 bases, there was a span of 15 bases. This CDR3 comprises 13 residues. Germline assignment: CDR1 SQVTM and CDR2 ANQGSEA. The CDR3 loop reads CSVESGSEAEQFF. The CDR3 DNA reads as TGCAGCGTTGAGTCCGGGAGCGAGGCTGAGCAGTTCTTC.

V gene TRBV7-9 combines with J gene TRBJ2-5; D is undetermined. The CDR3 runs 14 residues. Trimming pared 2 bases from V and 4 bases from J, leaving 11 bases between. CDR1 and CDR2 (germline): SEHNR, FQNEAQ (reference sequence). The DNA for the CDR3 is TGTGCCAGCAGCTTATCAGCACAGATAGAGACCCAGTACTTC. This translates into CASSLSAQIETQYF.

This clone was recorded once. The chain uses TRBV9 and TRBJ1-2; D may be TRBD1 (5 bases). Germline lookup yields CDR1 SGDLS and CDR2 YYNGEE. V shed 0 bases and J shed 7 bases, with 16 bases lying between them. The CDR3 is 15 amino acids. The DNA for the CDR3 is TGTGCCAGCAGCGTAGGGGGTTCGGGGACTGTTGGCTACACCTTC. Translated, it gives CASSVGGSGTVGYTF.

J is TRBJ1-1 and V is TRBV4-1; tentative D call: TRBD1 (5 bases). CDR3 size: 17 residues. The V gene lost 3 bases and the J gene lost 0 bases, with 17 bases spanning the gap. The germline CDR1 and CDR2 sequences are MGHRA and YSYEKL. CDR3 in amino acids: CASSHLKEGYMNTEAFF. Here the CDR3 DNA reads TGCGCCAGCAGCCATCTCAAGGAGGGGTACATGAACACTGAAGCTTTCTTT.

The V call is TRBV29-1, the J call TRBJ2-1, with TRBD1 identical over 9 bases. The CDR3 has 14 amino acids. Per germline, CDR1 SQVTM and CDR2 ANQGSEA. Trimming cost V 6 bases and J 7 bases; bases outside gene matches: 10. CDR3 sequence: CSVSGTGSGNEQFF. CDR3 nucleotide sequence: TGCAGCGTCTCAGGGACAGGGTCCGGGAATGAGCAGTTCTTC.

This chain links TRBV2 with TRBJ2-5, with TRBD2 identical over 14 bases. Germline trimming cut 8 bases from V and 6 bases from J; bases unmatched to any gene: 11. CDR1 is SNHLY and CDR2 is FYNNEI in the germline V gene. The CDR3 extends over 16 amino acids. CDR3 DNA sequence: TGTGCCAGCGGTGGGACTAGCGGGAGTAATCTAAAGACCCAGTACTTC. It codes for CASGGTSGSNLKTQYF.

The chain links TRBV7-2 to TRBJ1-5, with TRBD1 identical over 8 bases. This CDR3 region has 15 residues. Germline trimming cut 5 bases from V and 6 bases from J; bases unmatched to any gene: 9. CDR1 SGHTA and CDR2 FQGNSA come from the germline V gene. CDR3 bases: TGTGCCAGCAGCCTCGGACAGGGAGGGTCTCAGCCCCAGCATTTT. It encodes CASSLGQGGSQPQHF.

The V call is TRBV6-4, the J call TRBJ2-7; 7 bases agree with TRBD2. The CDR3 runs to 16 residues. With V trimmed by 5 bases and J by 6 bases, 16 bases remained unmatched. The V gene's germline CDR1 is MRHNA and CDR2 SNTAGT. The CDR3 is CASSIWEGRVRAEQYF. The CDR3 region has the DNA TGTGCCAGCAGTATTTGGGAGGGGCGCGTACGGGCCGAGCAGTACTTC.

This clone has a single count. The chain couples TRBV30 to TRBJ2-2; a possible D gene is TRBD2 (5 bases). The CDR3 is 13 amino acids. Trimming removed 6 bases at V and 1 base at J, with 9 bases between. From germline, CDR1 is GTSNPN and CDR2 SVGIG (reference sequence). This CDR3 reads CACGEENTGELFF. In nucleotides, the CDR3 is TGTGCCTGCGGGGAAGAGAACACCGGGGAGCTGTTTTTT.

This rearrangement joins TRBV9 to TRBJ2-7; 11 positions match TRBD2. Germline trimming cut 4 bases from V and 6 bases from J; bases unmatched to any gene: 12. The CDR3 has 16 residues. Per germline, CDR1 SGDLS and CDR2 YYNGEE. The DNA of the CDR3 is TGTGCCAGCAGCCCCCAACAGGTAGCGGGAGGGGGCGAGCAGTACTTC. This translates into CASSPQQVAGGGEQYF.

The rearrangement uses TRBV5-1 and TRBJ2-7; TRBD2 matches 11 bases. J lost 3 bases, V lost 0 bases, and 2 bases had no gene match. This CDR3 spans 15 amino acids. Germline CDR1 SGHRS, CDR2 YFSETQ. CDR3 bases: TGCGCCAGCAGCTTGGCCCTAGCGGGAGGCTACGAGCAGTACTTC. This codes for CASSLALAGGYEQYF.

The chain couples TRBV7-2 to TRBJ1-4, with no clear D. The CDR3 has 15 amino acids. Per the germline V gene, CDR1 is SGHTA and CDR2 is FQGNSA. Trimming stripped 5 bases from V and 0 bases from J, with 10 bases between. CDR3 sequence (DNA): TGTGCCAGCAGCCGATCACTTGCAACTAATGAAAAACTGTTTTTT. Its translation: CASSRSLATNEKLFF.

The genes are TRBV5-4 and TRBJ2-2, with D maybe TRBD1 (5 bases). Trimming cost V 5 bases and J 6 bases, with 17 bases left between them. The CDR3 totals 15 residues. CDR1 is SGHNT, CDR2 YYREEE, per germline (reference sequence). As DNA, the CDR3 is TGTGCCAGCAGTTTACAGGAGTGGGTGGCCGGGGAGCTGTTTTTT. Its protein is CASSLQEWVAGELFF.

This chain joins TRBV27 and TRBJ2-1; 8 nucleotides line up with TRBD1. The germline gives CDR1 MNHEY, CDR2 SMNVEV (reference sequence). CDR3 length: 13 residues. Losses at the gene ends were 7 bases for V and 7 bases for J; bases not matched to a gene: 6. The CDR3 loop is CASTRTGTNEQFF. The CDR3 coding sequence is TGTGCCAGCACCCGGACAGGGACGAATGAGCAGTTCTTC.

The genes are TRBV21-1 and TRBJ2-7; the D call TRBD2 from the table was never checked on the DNA. TRBV21-1 is designated a pseudogene. This CDR3 is built from 18 residues. This CDR3 is CARPYCDGLAGRFDEQYF. The CDR3 coding sequence is TGTGCCAGGCCGTATTGCGATGGACTAGCGGGGCGGTTCGACGAGCAGTACTTC.

V gene TRBV19 combines with J gene TRBJ1-1, with D maybe TRBD1 (5 bases). This CDR3 contains 12 residues. Germline CDR1 reads LNHDA; CDR2 reads SQIVND (reference sequence). Trimming removed 6 bases at V and 6 bases at J, with 11 bases between. CDR3 sequence reads: CASSAGTPEAFF. In DNA form, the CDR3 reads TGTGCCAGTAGCGCGGGGACCCCTGAAGCTTTCTTT.

The rearrangement links TRBV18 to TRBJ2-2; D unresolved. Between the trimmed V and J ends, which lost 4 bases and 0 bases, there was a span of 6 bases. CDR1 is KGHSH, CDR2 LQKENI, per germline. CDR3 length: 14 amino acids. The CDR3 reads CASSQQPNTGELFF. CDR3 nucleotides: TGTGCCAGCTCACAACAACCGAACACCGGGGAGCTGTTTTTT.

The chain joins TRBV9 to TRBJ1-2; 7 nucleotides agree with TRBD1. This CDR3 has 16 amino acids. CDR1 is SGDLS and CDR2 is YYNGEE in the germline V gene. With 2 bases clipped from V and 2 bases from J, the junction kept 9 bases outside the gene matches. This CDR3 reads CASSVRGDRVNYGYTF. The CDR3, as DNA: TGTGCCAGCAGCGTGAGGGGTGACAGGGTGAACTATGGCTACACCTTC.

The chain recombines TRBV7-9 with TRBJ2-1; 7 nucleotides line up with TRBD2. The germline V gene encodes CDR1 SEHNR and CDR2 FQNEAQ (reference sequence). The CDR3 is 15 amino acids. The trim removed 3 bases at V and 6 bases at J, leaving 8 bases unmatched. The CDR3 DNA reads TGTGCCAGCAGCTTTGTAGTGGGAGGGCCCAATGAGCAGTTCTTC. The encoded protein is CASSFVVGGPNEQFF.

The chain links TRBV19 to TRBJ2-7; TRBD1 aligns across 10 bases. CDR1 and CDR2 from the germline V gene are LNHDA and SQIVND (reference sequence). The CDR3 sequence is 15 residues long. V shed 5 bases and J 0 bases; nucleotides not matched to a gene: 4. In DNA, the CDR3 is TGTGCCAGTAGTCCGGGGACAGGGGTCTCCTACGAGCAGTACTTC. The encoded protein is CASSPGTGVSYEQYF.

V and J are TRBV29-1 and TRBJ2-1; 10 positions match TRBD1. The CDR3 is made up of 14 amino acids. CDR1 is SQVTM and CDR2 is ANQGSEA in the germline V gene. Germline trimming cut 2 bases from V and 5 bases from J; bases unmatched to any gene: 3. CDR3 in DNA: TGCAGCGTTGAAACAGGGACAGGGGACAATGAGCAGTTCTTC. Translated, it gives CSVETGTGDNEQFF.

In its sample, this clone was seen a few times. This chain joins TRBV5-6 and TRBJ1-2; D ambiguous. The CDR3 length is 13 residues. V was trimmed by 5 bases and J by 5 bases, leaving 13 bases between them. Germline loops: CDR1 SGHDT, CDR2 YYEEEE. The CDR3 DNA is TGTGCCAGCAGTTCTGAACCGACTTATGGCTACACCTTC. This translates into CASSSEPTYGYTF.